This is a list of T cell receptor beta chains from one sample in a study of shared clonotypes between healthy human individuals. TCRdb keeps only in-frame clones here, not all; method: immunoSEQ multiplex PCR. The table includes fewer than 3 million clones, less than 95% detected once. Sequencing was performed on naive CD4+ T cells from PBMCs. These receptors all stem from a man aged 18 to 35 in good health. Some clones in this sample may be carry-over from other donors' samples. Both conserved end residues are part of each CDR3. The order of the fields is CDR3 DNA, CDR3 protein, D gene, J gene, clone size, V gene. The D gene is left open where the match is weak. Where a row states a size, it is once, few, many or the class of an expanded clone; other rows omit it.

CDR3 DNA: TGTGCCAGCAGCCCGAGAGGACAGCGGAGTGAAAAACTGTTTTTT
CDR3 protein: CASSPRGQRSEKLFF
D gene: -
J gene: TRBJ1-4
clone size: -
V gene: TRBV7-8

CDR3 DNA: TGTGCCAGCAGAATCGCGGGACAGGGTGTATACTTC
CDR3 protein: CASRIAGQGVYF
D gene: TRBD1
J gene: TRBJ2-7
clone size: -
V gene: TRBV6-6

CDR3 DNA: TGCGCCAGCAGAAAGGACACTCAAGAGACCCAGTACTTC
CDR3 protein: CASRKDTQETQYF
D gene: -
J gene: TRBJ2-5
clone size: -
V gene: TRBV5-1

CDR3 DNA: TGTGCCACCAGCGACGAACGCCCCGGCGCCGCGAACACTGAAGCTTTCTTT
CDR3 protein: CATSDERPGAANTEAFF
D gene: -
J gene: TRBJ1-1
clone size: -
V gene: TRBV15

CDR3 DNA: TGTGCCAGCAGCTTTAGTGGGGGGATATGGGAGACCCAGTACTTC
CDR3 protein: CASSFSGGIWETQYF
D gene: -
J gene: TRBJ2-5
clone size: -
V gene: TRBV11-2

CDR3 DNA: TGTGCCAGCTCACCACAAGGTCTCACAGATACGCAGTATTTT
CDR3 protein: CASSPQGLTDTQYF
D gene: -
J gene: TRBJ2-3
clone size: -
V gene: TRBV18

CDR3 DNA: TGTGCCAGTAGTATAGGAGGCGGAGGCGGAAACACCATATATTTT
CDR3 protein: CASSIGGGGGNTIYF
D gene: -
J gene: TRBJ1-3
clone size: few
V gene: TRBV19

CDR3 DNA: TGTGCCAGCTCACCGTCCCAGGGGCAGCCCCAGCATTTT
CDR3 protein: CASSPSQGQPQHF
D gene: -
J gene: TRBJ1-5
clone size: -
V gene: TRBV18

CDR3 DNA: TGTGCCAGCAGGGCAGGGTTAGCCAAAAACATTCAGTACTTC
CDR3 protein: CASRAGLAKNIQYF
D gene: -
J gene: TRBJ2-4
clone size: -
V gene: TRBV27

CDR3 DNA: TGTGCCAGCAATTCGAGGGGGTTTGATTTCTTC
CDR3 protein: CASNSRGFDFF
D gene: -
J gene: TRBJ2-1
clone size: -
V gene: TRBV11-3

CDR3 DNA: TGTGCCAGCAGCTCCGGGACAGGGAACCAGCCCCAGCATTTT
CDR3 protein: CASSSGTGNQPQHF
D gene: TRBD1
J gene: TRBJ1-5
clone size: -
V gene: TRBV27

CDR3 DNA: TGTGCCAGCAGTGCCCCGGGACTAGCGGGGAATGAGCAGTTCTTC
CDR3 protein: CASSAPGLAGNEQFF
D gene: TRBD2
J gene: TRBJ2-1
clone size: -
V gene: TRBV6-6

CDR3 DNA: TGCGCCAGCAGCCCCGGGGTTGGGAGTCGGGACGAGCAGTACTTC
CDR3 protein: CASSPGVGSRDEQYF
D gene: -
J gene: TRBJ2-7
clone size: -
V gene: TRBV5-1

CDR3 DNA: TGTGCCAGCTCACCACCGTCCAGGGACTCTGGAAACACCATATATTTT
CDR3 protein: CASSPPSRDSGNTIYF
D gene: -
J gene: TRBJ1-3
clone size: -
V gene: TRBV18

CDR3 DNA: TGTGCCAGCAGTTTACTGGGACAGGGGTATCAGCCCCAGCATTTT
CDR3 protein: CASSLLGQGYQPQHF
D gene: TRBD1
J gene: TRBJ1-5
clone size: -
V gene: TRBV28

CDR3 DNA: TGTGCCAGCAGCCCCACCCCGGGATACGAGCAGTACTTC
CDR3 protein: CASSPTPGYEQYF
D gene: -
J gene: TRBJ2-7
clone size: -
V gene: TRBV9

CDR3 DNA: TGTGCCAGCGCACCCCTAGGGGCGGGAGAACCAGATACGCAGTATTTT
CDR3 protein: CASAPLGAGEPDTQYF
D gene: TRBD2
J gene: TRBJ2-3
clone size: -
V gene: TRBV25-1

CDR3 DNA: TGCGCCAGCAGCTTGGTCAGGGAAGGAGAGACCCAGTACTTC
CDR3 protein: CASSLVREGETQYF
D gene: -
J gene: TRBJ2-5
clone size: -
V gene: TRBV5-1

CDR3 DNA: TGTGCCAGCAGTGATGCCCCTAGCTCCTACAATGAGCAGTTCTTC
CDR3 protein: CASSDAPSSYNEQFF
D gene: -
J gene: TRBJ2-1
clone size: -
V gene: TRBV6-1

CDR3 DNA: TGTGCCAGCAGTCCCGGGGCTAGCGGAACCAAAAACATTCAGTACTTC
CDR3 protein: CASSPGASGTKNIQYF
D gene: TRBD2
J gene: TRBJ2-4
clone size: -
V gene: TRBV28

CDR3 DNA: TGTGCCAGCACCTTGCCCGGGGTAGAGCAGTACTTC
CDR3 protein: CASTLPGVEQYF
D gene: -
J gene: TRBJ2-7
clone size: -
V gene: TRBV7-8

CDR3 DNA: TGTGCCAGCTCACCACTTCCCGCGCAGGGCAACGAGCAGTACTTC
CDR3 protein: CASSPLPAQGNEQYF
D gene: -
J gene: TRBJ2-7
clone size: -
V gene: TRBV18

CDR3 DNA: TGTGCCAGTAGCTCCTCGGGGGCCAGCTCTGGAAACACCATATATTTT
CDR3 protein: CASSSSGASSGNTIYF
D gene: -
J gene: TRBJ1-3
clone size: -
V gene: TRBV19

CDR3 DNA: TGCGCCAGCAGGTCTCAGGGGTCTGGGCAGCCCCAGCATTTT
CDR3 protein: CASRSQGSGQPQHF
D gene: -
J gene: TRBJ1-5
clone size: -
V gene: TRBV4-1